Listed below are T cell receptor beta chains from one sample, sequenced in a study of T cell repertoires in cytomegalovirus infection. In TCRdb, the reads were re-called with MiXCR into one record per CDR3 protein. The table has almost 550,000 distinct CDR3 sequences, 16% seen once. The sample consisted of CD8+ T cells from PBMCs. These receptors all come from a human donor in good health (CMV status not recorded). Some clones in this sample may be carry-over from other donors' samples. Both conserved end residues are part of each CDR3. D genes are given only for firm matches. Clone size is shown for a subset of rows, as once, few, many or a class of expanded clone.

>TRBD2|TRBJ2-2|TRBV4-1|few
TGCGCCAGCAGCCCGAGACTAGCGGGAGGCACCGGGGAGCTGTTTTTT
CASSPRLAGGTGELFF
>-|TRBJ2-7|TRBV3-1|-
TGTGCCAGCAGCTCCAATGTCTACGAGCAGTACTTC
CASSSNVYEQYF
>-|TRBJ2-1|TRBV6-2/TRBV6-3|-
TGTGCCAGCAGTGGACAACTAGCCGGACCAAGGAATGAGCAGTTCTTC
CASSGQLAGPRNEQFF
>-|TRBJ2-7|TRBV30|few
TGTGCCTGGAGTGTCCCCGGACGTCCCGAGCAGTACTTC
CAWSVPGRPEQYF
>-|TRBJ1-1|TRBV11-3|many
TGTGCCAGCAGCTTGGGAAAGAAGACTGAAGCTTTCTTT
CASSLGKKTEAFF
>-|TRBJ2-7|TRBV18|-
TGTGCCAGCTCACCTTCAGGAAGAATTACGGTCTACGAGCAGTACTTC
CASSPSGRITVYEQYF
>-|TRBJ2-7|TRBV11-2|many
TGTGCCAGCAGCTTAGTCCGGGGTGGAAACGAGCAGTACTTC
CASSLVRGGNEQYF
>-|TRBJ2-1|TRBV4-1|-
TGCGCCAGCAGCCAAGATCGCGAAGTCCATGAGCAGTTCTTC
CASSQDREVHEQFF
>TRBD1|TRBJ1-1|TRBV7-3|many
TGTGCCAGCAGCTTAGATCCAGGGGGAAACACTGAAGCTTTCTTT
CASSLDPGGNTEAFF
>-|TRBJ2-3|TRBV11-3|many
TGTGCCAGCAGTTTTTCCCCAGGGGCAGATACGCAGTATTTT
CASSFSPGADTQYF
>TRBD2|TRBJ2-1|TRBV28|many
TGTGCCAGCAAGGACCTAGCGGGAGGCCACAATGAGCAGTTCTTC
CASKDLAGGHNEQFF
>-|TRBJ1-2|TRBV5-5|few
TGTGCCAGCAGCGAATTCGTCCCAGGTGGCTACACCTTC
CASSEFVPGGYTF
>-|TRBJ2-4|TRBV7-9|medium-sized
TGTGCCAGCAGCTTAGGCGGGGGCCTCCTAGCCAAAAACATTCAGTACTTC
CASSLGGGLLAKNIQYF
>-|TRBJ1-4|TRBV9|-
TGTGCCAGCAGCGAGTTGGCGGCAACCGACGAAAAACTGTTTTTT
CASSELAATDEKLFF
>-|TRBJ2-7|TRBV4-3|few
TGCGCCAGCAGCCAAGACGATTCAACCTACGAGCAGTACTTC
CASSQDDSTYEQYF
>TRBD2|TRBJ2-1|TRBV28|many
TGTGCCAGCAGTTTTAGCGCGGGAGAAATAGAGGAGCAGTTCTTC
CASSFSAGEIEEQFF
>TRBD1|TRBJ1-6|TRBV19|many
TGTGCCAGTAGTATCCTACAGGGGATTTCACCCCTCCACTTT
CASSILQGISPLHF
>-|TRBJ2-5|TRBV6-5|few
TGTGCCAGCAGTCTAGGGGGATCAGGGGTCCAAGAGACCCAGTACTTC
CASSLGGSGVQETQYF
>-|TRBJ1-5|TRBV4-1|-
TGCGCCAGCAGCCAAGATAGCACTGGAGCCGAGCCCCAGCATTTT
CASSQDSTGAEPQHF
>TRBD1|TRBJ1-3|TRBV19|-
TGTGCCAGTCTGACAGGGACTGGAAACACCATATATTTT
CASLTGTGNTIYF
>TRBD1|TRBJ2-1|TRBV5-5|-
TGTGCCAGCAGCTTGGGGATAAGGGGACAGGGCTACAATGAGCAGTTCTTC
CASSLGIRGQGYNEQFF
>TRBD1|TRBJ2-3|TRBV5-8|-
TGTGCCAGCAGTCACGGACAGGGTAACACAGATACGCAGTATTTT
CASSHGQGNTDTQYF
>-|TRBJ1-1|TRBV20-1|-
TGCAGTGCTAGAGGGCGGCAGAAGAACACTGAAGCTTTCTTT
CSARGRQKNTEAFF
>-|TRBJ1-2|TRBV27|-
TGTGCCAGCAGCTACGCCGGGGGTGGATATGGCTACACCTTC
CASSYAGGGYGYTF
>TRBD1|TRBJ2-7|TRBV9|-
TGTGCCAGCAGCGTGGGCCGGGACAGGAGCTCCTACGAGCAGTACTTC
CASSVGRDRSSYEQYF
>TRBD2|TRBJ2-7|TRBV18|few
TGTGCCAGCTCGCCCGGACTAGCTTCGACCTACGAGCAGTACTTC
CASSPGLASTYEQYF
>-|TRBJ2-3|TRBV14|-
TGTGCCAGCAGCCTCCTCTTTGCAGGGGGCACAGATACGCAGTATTTT
CASSLLFAGGTDTQYF
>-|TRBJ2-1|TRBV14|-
TGTGCCAGCAGCCAAGAAACACGGGAATACAATGAGCAGTTCTTC
CASSQETREYNEQFF
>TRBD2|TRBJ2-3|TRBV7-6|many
TGTGCCAGCAGCCGCGGGGGGGCCGAAACAGATACGCAGTATTTT
CASSRGGAETDTQYF
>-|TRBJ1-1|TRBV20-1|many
TGCAGTGCTCGGATAGGATTACAGGGTTTGAACACTGAAGCTTTCTTT
CSARIGLQGLNTEAFF
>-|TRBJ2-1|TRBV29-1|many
TGCAGCGTTCCCGACGGGTATAAGGTGCAGTTCTTC
CSVPDGYKVQFF
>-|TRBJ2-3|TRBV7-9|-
TGTGCCAGCAGCTTACCTGCCCAGACCACAGATACGCAGTATTTT
CASSLPAQTTDTQYF
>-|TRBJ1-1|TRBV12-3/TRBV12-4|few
TGTGCCAGCAGTTTAGCGCTCGGGGTGCCGAACACTGAAGCTTTCTTT
CASSLALGVPNTEAFF
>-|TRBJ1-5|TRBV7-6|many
TGTGCCAGCAGCTTACGGGACGGCTATTATCAGCCCCAGCATTTT
CASSLRDGYYQPQHF
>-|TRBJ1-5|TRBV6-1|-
TGTGCCAGCAGTGAAGGCAGGGTGGGACAGCCCCAGCATTTT
CASSEGRVGQPQHF
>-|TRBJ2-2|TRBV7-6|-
TGTGCCAGTGGAGTGGGAGCCAGCACCGAGGAGCTGTTTTTT
CASGVGASTEELFF
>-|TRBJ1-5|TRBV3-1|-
TGTGCCAGCAGCCAGGAGGGATTTAATCAGCCCCAGCATTTT
CASSQEGFNQPQHF
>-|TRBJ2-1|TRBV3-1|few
TGTGCCAGCAGCCGAAGTGGGGGGAGTAGCTACAATGAGCAGTTCTTC
CASSRSGGSSYNEQFF
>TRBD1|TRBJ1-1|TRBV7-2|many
TGTGCCAGCAGCTTCCCACCGGGACAGCCTATGAACACTGAAGCTTTCTTT
CASSFPPGQPMNTEAFF
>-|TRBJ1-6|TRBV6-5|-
TGTGCCAGCACCGATCGGAGGGTGGGGACCCTCCACTTT
CASTDRRVGTLHF
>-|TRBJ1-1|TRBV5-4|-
TGTGCCAGCAGCTTGGACCCCGCCGGAGAGGCTTTCTTT
CASSLDPAGEAFF
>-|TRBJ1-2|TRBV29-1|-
TGCAGCGTTGAAGATCGGTCAGTCCATGGCTACACCTTC
CSVEDRSVHGYTF
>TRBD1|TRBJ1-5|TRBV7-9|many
TGTGCCAGCAGCCCAACTGGGACAGGAGGGGCGAATCAGCCCCAGCATTTT
CASSPTGTGGANQPQHF
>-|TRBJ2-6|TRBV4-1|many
TGCGCCAGCAGTCTATCAGGGACCTCTGGGGCCAACGTCCTGACTTTC
CASSLSGTSGANVLTF
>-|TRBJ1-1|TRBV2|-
TGTGCCAGCAGGGGACGAGGGAGGAACACTGAAGCTTTCTTT
CASRGRGRNTEAFF
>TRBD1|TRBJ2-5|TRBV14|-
TGTGCCAGCAGCCAGGACAGGTTCGAGACCCAGTACTTC
CASSQDRFETQYF
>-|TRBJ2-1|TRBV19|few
TGTGCCAGTAGTATAGAACCCCCCTCGGACTCCTACAATGAGCAGTTCTTC
CASSIEPPSDSYNEQFF
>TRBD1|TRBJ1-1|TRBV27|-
TGTGCTAGCAGTTCCTTCCCGGGACAGGGGGCACGCGAAGCTTTATTT
CASSSFPGQGAREALF
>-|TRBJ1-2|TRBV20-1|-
TGCAGTGCTAGGGGCGGAAGTCAAAACTGTGGCTACACCTTC
CSARGGSQNCGYTF
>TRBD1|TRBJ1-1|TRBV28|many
TGTGCCAGCGGTAACAGGGGGCACACTGAAGCTTTCTTT
CASGNRGHTEAFF